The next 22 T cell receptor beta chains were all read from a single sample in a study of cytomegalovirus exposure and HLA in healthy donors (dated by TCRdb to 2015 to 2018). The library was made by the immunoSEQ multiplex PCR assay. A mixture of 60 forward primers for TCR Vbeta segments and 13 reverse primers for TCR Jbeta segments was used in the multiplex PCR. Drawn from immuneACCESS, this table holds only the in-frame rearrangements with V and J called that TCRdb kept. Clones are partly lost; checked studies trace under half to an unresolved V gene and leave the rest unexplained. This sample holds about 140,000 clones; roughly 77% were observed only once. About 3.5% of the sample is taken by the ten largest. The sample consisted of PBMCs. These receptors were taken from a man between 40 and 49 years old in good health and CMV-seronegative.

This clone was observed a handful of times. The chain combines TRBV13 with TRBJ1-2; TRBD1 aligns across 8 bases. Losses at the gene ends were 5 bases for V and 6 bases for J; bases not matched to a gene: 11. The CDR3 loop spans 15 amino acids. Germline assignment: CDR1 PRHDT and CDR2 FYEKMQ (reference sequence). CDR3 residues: CASSAADRGNHGYTF. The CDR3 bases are TGTGCCAGCAGCGCGGCTGACAGGGGTAATCATGGCTACACCTTC. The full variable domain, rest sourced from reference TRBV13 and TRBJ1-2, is AAGVIQSPRHLIKEKRETATLKCYPIPRHDTVYWYQQGPGQDPQFLISFYEKMQSDKGSIPDRFSAQQFSDYHSELNMSSLELGDSALYFCASSAADRGNHGYTFGSGTRLTVV.

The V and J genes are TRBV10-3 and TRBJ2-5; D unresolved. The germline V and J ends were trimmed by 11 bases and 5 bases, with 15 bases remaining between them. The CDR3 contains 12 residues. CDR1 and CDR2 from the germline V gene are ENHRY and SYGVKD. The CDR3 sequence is CAAATDGETQYF. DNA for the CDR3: TGTGCCGCGGCGACGGATGGGGAGACCCAGTACTTC.

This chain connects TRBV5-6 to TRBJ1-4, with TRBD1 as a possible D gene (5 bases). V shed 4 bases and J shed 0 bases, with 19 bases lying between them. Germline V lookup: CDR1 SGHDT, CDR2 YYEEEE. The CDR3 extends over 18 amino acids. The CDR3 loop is CASSPGRGALATNEKLFF. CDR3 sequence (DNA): TGTGCCAGCAGCCCCGGACGTGGGGCGCTTGCAACTAATGAAAAACTGTTTTTT.

The CDR3 loop reads CSGTDSYEQYF. The CDR3 coding sequence is TGCAGCGGGACAGACTCCTACGAGCAGTACTTC. The chain combines TRBV20-1 with TRBJ2-5, with 7 bases identical to TRBD1. The J call may be in error: the DNA end matches TRBJ2-7 better. CDR3 length equals 11 residues. CDR1 and CDR2 (germline): DFQATT, SNEGSKA (reference sequence).

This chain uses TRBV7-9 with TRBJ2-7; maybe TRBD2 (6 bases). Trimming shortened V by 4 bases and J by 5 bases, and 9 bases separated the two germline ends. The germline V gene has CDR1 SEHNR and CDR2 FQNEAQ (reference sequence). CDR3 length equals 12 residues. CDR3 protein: CASSSWGDEQYF. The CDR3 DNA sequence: TGTGCCAGCAGCTCTTGGGGGGACGAGCAGTACTTC.

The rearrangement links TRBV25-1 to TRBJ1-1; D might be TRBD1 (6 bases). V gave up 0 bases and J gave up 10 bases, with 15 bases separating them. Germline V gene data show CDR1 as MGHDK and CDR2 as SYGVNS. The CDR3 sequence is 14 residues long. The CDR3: CASSEYEGGEGAFF. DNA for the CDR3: TGTGCCAGCAGTGAATATGAAGGGGGGGAGGGAGCTTTCTTT.

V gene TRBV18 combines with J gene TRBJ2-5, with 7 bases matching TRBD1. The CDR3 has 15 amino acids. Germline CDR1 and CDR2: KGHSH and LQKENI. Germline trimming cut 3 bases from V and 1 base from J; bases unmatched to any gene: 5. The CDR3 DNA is TGTGCCAGCTCACCTATTGGGACAGCCCAAGAGACCCAGTACTTC. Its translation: CASSPIGTAQETQYF.

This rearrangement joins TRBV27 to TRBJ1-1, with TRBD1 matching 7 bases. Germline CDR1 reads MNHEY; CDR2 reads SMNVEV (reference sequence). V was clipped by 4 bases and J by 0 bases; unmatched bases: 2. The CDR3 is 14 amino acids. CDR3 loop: CASSSQGMNTEAFF. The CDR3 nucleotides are TGTGCCAGCAGTTCACAGGGGATGAACACTGAAGCTTTCTTT.

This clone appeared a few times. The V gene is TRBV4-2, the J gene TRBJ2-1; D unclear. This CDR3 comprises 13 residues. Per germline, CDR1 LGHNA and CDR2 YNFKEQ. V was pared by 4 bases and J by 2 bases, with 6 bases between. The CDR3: CASSPPAYNEQFF. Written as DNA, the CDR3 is TGTGCCAGCAGCCCCCCGGCCTACAATGAGCAGTTCTTC.

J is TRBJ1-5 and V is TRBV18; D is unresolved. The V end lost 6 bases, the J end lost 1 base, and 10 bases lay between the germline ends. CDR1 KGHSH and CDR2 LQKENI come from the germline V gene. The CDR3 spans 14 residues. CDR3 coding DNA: TGTGCCAGCTCGGCACTGGAGAGCAATCAGCCCCAGCATTTT. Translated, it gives CASSALESNQPQHF.

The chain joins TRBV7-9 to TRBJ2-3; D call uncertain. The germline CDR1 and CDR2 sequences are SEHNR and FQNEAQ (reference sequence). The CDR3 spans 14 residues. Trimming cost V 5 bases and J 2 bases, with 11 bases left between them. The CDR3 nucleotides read TGTGCCAGCAGCCGCCACTTAGACACAGATACGCAGTATTTT. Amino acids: CASSRHLDTDTQYF.

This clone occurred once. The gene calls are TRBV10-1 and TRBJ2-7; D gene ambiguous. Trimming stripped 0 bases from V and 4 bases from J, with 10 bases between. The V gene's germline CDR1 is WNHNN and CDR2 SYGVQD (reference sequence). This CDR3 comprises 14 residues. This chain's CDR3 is CASSESGALYEQYF. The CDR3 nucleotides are TGCGCCAGCAGTGAGTCCGGAGCATTATACGAGCAGTACTTC.

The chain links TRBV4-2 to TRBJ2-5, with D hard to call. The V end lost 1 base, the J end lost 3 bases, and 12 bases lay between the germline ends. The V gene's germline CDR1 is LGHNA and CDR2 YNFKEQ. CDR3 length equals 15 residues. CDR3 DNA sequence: TGTGCCAGCAGCCAAGCGAGCATGATAAAAGAGACCCAGTACTTC. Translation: CASSQASMIKETQYF.

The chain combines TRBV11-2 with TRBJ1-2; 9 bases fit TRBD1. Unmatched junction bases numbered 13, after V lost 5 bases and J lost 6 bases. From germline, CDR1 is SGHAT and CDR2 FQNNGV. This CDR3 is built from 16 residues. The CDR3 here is CASSISYRDRAHGYTF. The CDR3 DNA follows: TGTGCCAGCAGCATCTCGTACCGGGACAGGGCTCATGGCTACACCTTC.

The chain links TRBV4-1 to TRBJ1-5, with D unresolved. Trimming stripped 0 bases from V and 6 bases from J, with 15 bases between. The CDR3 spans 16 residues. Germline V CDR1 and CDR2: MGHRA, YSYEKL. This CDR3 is CASSQEAPVSGQPQHF. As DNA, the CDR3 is TGCGCCAGCAGCCAAGAAGCCCCGGTTTCGGGTCAGCCCCAGCATTTT.

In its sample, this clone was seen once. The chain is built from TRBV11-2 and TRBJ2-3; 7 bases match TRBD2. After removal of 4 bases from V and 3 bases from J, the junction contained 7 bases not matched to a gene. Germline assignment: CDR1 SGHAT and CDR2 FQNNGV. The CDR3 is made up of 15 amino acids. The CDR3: CASSSGLGVTDTQYF. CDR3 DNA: TGTGCCAGCAGCTCCGGACTAGGGGTAACAGATACGCAGTATTTT.

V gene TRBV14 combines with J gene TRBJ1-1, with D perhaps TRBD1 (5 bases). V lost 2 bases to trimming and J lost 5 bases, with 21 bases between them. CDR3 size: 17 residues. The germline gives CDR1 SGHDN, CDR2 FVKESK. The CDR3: CASSQYGVGGVRTEAFF. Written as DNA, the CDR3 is TGTGCCAGCAGCCAATACGGTGTGGGGGGGGTGAGGACTGAAGCTTTCTTT.

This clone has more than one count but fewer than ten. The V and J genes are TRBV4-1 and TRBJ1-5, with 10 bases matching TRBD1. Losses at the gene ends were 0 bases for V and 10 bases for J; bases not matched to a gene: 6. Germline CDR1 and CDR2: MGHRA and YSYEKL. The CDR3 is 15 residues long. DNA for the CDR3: TGCGCCAGCAGCCAAGATTCCGACAGGGGGCGACCCCAGCATTTT. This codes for CASSQDSDRGRPQHF.

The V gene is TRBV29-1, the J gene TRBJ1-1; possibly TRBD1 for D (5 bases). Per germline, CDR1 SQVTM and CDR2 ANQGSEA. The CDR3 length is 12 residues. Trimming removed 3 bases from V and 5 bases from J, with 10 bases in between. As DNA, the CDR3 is TGCAGCGTTGATTACAGGAGTACTGAAGCTTTCTTT. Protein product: CSVDYRSTEAFF. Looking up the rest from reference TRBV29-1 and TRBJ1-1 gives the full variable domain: SAVISQKPSRDICQRGTSLTIQCQVDSQVTMMFWYRQQPGQSLTLIATANQGSEATYESGFVIDKFPISRPNLTFSTLTVSNMSPEDSSIYLCSVDYRSTEAFFGQGTRLTVV.

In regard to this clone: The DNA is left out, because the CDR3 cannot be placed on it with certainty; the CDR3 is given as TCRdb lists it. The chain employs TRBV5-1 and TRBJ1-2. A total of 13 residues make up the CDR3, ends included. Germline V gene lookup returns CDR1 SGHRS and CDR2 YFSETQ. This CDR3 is CASNSGFAYGSTF.

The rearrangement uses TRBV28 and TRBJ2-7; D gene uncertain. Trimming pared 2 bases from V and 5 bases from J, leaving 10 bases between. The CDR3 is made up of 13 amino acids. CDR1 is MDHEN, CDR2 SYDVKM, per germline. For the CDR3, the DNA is TGTGCCAGCAGTTTACCGTACAGTCACGAGCAGTACTTC. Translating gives CASSLPYSHEQYF.

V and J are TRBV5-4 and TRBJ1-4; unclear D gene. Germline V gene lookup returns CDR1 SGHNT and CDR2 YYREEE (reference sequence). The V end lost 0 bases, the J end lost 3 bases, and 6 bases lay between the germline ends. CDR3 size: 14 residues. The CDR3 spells CASSLDSSNEKLFF. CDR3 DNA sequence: TGTGCCAGCAGCTTGGACAGTTCTAATGAAAAACTGTTTTTT.